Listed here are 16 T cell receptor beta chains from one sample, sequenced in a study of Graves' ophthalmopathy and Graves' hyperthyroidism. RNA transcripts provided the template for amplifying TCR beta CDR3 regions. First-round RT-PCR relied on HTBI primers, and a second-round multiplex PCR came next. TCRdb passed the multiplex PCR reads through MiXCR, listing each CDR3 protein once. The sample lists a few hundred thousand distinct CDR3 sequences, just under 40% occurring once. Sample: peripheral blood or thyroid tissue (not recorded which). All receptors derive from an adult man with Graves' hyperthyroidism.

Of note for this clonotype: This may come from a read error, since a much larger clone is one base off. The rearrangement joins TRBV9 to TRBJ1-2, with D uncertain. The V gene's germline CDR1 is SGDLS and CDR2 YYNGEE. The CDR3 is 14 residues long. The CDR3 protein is CVSSSTSGFWGYTF. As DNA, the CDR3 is TGTGTCAGCAGCTCGACCTCTGGGTTTTGGGGCTACACCTTC. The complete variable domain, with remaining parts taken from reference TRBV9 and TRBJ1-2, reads DSGVTQTPKHLITATGQRVTLRCSPRSGDLSVYWYQQSLDQGLQFLIQYYNGEERAKGNILERFSAQQFPDLHSELNLSSLELGDSALYFCVSSSTSGFWGYTFGSGTRLTVV.

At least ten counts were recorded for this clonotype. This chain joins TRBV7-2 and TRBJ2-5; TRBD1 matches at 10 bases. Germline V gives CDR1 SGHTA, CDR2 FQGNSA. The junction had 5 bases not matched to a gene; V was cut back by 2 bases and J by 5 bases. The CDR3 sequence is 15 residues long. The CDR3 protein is CASSLSGTGDETQYF. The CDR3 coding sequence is TGTGCCAGCAGCTTATCCGGGACAGGGGATGAGACCCAGTACTTC.

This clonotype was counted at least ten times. The CDR3 sequence: CASTISGLQYF. CDR3 DNA sequence: TGTGCCAGCACTATTAGTGGCCTCCAGTACTTC. The J gene is TRBJ2-7, the V gene TRBV12-3 or TRBV12-4; D not resolved. This CDR3 is 11 amino acids long. V was trimmed by 7 bases and J by 10 bases, leaving 14 bases between them.

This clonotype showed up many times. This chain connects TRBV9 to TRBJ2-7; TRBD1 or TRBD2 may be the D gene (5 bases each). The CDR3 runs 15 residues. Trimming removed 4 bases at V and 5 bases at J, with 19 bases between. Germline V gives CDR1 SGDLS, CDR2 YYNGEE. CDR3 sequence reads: CASSLREGVVDEQYF. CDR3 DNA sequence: TGTGCCAGCAGCCTCCGGGAAGGGGTAGTGGACGAGCAGTACTTC.

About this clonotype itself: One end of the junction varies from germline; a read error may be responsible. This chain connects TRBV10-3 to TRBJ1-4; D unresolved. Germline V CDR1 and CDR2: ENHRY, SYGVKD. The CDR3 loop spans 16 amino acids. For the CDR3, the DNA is TGTGCCAGCAGTTACTCGATTACGGGAACTAATGAAAAACTGTTTTTT. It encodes CASSYSITGTNEKLFF.

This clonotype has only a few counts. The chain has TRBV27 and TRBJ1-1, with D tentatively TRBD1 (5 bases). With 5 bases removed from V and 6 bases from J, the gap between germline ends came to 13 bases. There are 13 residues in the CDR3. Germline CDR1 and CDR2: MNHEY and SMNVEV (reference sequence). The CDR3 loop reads CASSINQGPEAFF. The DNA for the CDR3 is TGTGCCAGCAGTATCAACCAGGGACCTGAAGCTTTCTTT.

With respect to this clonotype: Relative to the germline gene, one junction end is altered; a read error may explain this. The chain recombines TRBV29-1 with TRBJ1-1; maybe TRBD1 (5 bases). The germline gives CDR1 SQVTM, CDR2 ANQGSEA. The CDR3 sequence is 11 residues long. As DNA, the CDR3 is TGCAGCGTTGTGGGGGGAACTGGAGCTTTCTTT. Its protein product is CSVVGGTGAFF.

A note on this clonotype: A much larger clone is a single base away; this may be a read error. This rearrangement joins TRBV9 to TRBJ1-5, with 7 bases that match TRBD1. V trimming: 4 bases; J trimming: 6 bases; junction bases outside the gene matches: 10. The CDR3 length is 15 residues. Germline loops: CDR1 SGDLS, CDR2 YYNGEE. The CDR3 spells CASSPETGVSQPQHF. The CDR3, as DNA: TGTGCCAGCAGCCCAGAAACAGGGGTGAGTCAGCCCCAGCATTTT.

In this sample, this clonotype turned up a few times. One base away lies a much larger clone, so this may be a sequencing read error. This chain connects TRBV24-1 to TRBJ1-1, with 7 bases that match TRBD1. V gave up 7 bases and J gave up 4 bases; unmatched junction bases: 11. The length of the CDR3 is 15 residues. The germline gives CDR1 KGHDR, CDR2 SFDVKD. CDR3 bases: TGTGCCACCAGACAGGGGTCTTCCATGAGCACTGAAGCTTTCTTT. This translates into CATRQGSSMSTEAFF.

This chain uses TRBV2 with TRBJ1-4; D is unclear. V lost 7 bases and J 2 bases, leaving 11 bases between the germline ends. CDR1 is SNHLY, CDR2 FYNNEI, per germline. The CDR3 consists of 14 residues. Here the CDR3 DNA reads TGTGCCAGCACGGTCCTGGGGACTAATGAAAAACTGTTTTTT. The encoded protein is CASTVLGTNEKLFF.

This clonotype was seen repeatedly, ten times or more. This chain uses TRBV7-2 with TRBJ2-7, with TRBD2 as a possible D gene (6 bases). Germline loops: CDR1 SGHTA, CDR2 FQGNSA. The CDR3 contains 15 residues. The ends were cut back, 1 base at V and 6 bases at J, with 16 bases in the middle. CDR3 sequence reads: CASSLGRGSPLEQYF. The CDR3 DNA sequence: TGTGCCAGCAGCTTAGGACGGGGGAGCCCCCTCGAGCAGTACTTC.

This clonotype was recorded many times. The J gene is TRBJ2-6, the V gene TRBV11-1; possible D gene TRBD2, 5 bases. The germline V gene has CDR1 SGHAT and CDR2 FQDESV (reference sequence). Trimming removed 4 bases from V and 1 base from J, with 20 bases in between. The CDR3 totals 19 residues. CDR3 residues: CASSSPDEGSFSGANVLTF. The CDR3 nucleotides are TGTGCCAGCAGCTCACCTGATGAGGGATCCTTTTCTGGGGCCAACGTCCTGACTTTC.

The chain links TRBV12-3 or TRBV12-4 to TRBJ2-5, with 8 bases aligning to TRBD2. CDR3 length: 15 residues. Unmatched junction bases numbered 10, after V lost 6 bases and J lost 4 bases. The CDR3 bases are TGTGCCAGCAGCAACTCGGGAGGGCCCAGAGAGACCCAGTACTTC. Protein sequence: CASSNSGGPRETQYF.

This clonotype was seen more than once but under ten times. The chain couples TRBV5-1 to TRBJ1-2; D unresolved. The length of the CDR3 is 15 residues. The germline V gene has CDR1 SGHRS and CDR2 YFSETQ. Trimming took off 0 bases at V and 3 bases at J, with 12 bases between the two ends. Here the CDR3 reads CASSLAPSPDYGYTF. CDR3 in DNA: TGCGCCAGCAGCTTGGCTCCGTCCCCCGACTATGGCTACACCTTC.

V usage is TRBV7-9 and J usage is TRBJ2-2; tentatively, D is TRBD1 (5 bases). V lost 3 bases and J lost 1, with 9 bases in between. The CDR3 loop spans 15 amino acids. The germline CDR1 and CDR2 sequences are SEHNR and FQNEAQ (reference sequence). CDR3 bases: TGTGCCAGCAGCTTTGGGGCGGTGAACACCGGGGAGCTGTTTTTT. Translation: CASSFGAVNTGELFF.

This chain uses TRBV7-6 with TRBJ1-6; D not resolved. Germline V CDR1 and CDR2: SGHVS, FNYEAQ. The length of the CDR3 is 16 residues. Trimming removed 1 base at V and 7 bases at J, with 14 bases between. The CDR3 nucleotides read TGTGCCAGCAGCTTAGTTGGGGAACGCGGGAATTCACCCCTCCACTTT. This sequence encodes CASSLVGERGNSPLHF.